This T cell receptor beta chain was recorded in a study of T cells in Graves' hyperthyroidism and ophthalmopathy. Study-wide background: Peripheral blood was taken when the disease was first diagnosed, before any treatment began.

A note on this clonotype: As yet, its antigen is unknown.

Whole-study results and caveats: The model predicted ophthalmopathy a median around 6 months before onset. Among clonotypes expanded in thyroid above 0.001, most were also found in blood.

Patients affected by ophthalmopathy presented a Clinical Activity Score of at least 3, a NOSPECS grade of at least 4, and disease duration below 3 months. The germline gives CDR1 KGHDR, CDR2 SFDVKD. The ends were cut back, 5 bases at V and 4 bases at J, with 16 bases in the middle. CDR3 size: 15 residues. Regions amplified from RNA transcripts were the TCR beta CDR3 regions. Using the HTBI primer set, a first-round RT-PCR was run on the TCR CDR3. TCRdb fed the multiplex PCR reads into MiXCR, producing one record per CDR3 protein. The sample yields about 300,000 distinct CDR3 sequences, roughly 18% seen once.

The chain uses TRBV24-1 and TRBJ2-5, with a possible D match to TRBD1 (6 bases). Specimen: blood. The clonotype was recovered from a man aged 50 or older with Graves' ophthalmopathy. Written as DNA, the CDR3 is TGTGCCACCAGTGTGGGGCAGGGGCGGTCAGAGACCCAGTACTTC. Its translation: CATSVGQGRSETQYF.